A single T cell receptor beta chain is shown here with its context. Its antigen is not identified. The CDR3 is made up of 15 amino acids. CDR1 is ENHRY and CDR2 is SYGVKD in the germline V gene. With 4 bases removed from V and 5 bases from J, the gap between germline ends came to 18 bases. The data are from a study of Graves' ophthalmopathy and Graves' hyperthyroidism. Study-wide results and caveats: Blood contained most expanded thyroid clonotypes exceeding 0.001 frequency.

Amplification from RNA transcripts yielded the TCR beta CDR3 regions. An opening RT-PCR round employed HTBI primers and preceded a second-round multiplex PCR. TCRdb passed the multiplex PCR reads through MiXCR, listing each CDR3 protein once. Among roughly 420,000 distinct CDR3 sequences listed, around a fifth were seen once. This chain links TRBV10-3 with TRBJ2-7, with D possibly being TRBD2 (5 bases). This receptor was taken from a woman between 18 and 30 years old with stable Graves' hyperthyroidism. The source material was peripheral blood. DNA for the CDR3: TGTGCCATCAGTGCGCGGAGGCTGGCCGGAGACGAGCAGTACTTC. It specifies CAISARRLAGDEQYF.